These 27 T cell receptor beta chains were all obtained from the same sample, sequenced in a study of long-term antiretroviral therapy in people with HIV. Investigators performed immunoSEQ version v3.0 at survey level. TCRdb's copy holds only in-frame clones and misses some; the assay was immunoSEQ multiplex PCR. The sample lists 20,000 to 25,000 clones, roughly 84% occurring once. Sequencing used unsorted PBMCs, obtained 1.3 years after starting antiretroviral therapy. Receptors were obtained from a man in his fifties or sixties with HIV.

The CDR3 loop is CASSPGGVEAFF. Here the CDR3 DNA reads TGTGCCAGCAGCCCTGGCGGGGTTGAGGCTTTCTTT. This chain joins TRBV9 and TRBJ1-1; D unclear. V gave up 4 bases and J gave up 11 bases, with 15 bases separating them. From germline, CDR1 is SGDLS and CDR2 YYNGEE. CDR3 length: 12 amino acids.

The genes are TRBV7-2 and TRBJ2-1; the match to TRBD2 covers 7 bases. Germline assignment: CDR1 SGHTA and CDR2 FQGNSA. The trim removed 1 base at V and 3 bases at J, leaving 6 bases unmatched. CDR3 length equals 16 residues. The CDR3 DNA is TGTGCCAGCAGCTTAGAGGGAGCGGGAAACTACAATGAGCAGTTCTTC. Amino acids: CASSLEGAGNYNEQFF. Variable domain in full (rest from reference TRBV7-2 and TRBJ2-1): GAGVSQSPSNKVTEKGKDVELRCDPISGHTALYWYRQSLGQGLEFLIYFQGNSAPDKSGLPSDRFSAERTGGSVSTLTIQRTQQEDSAVYLCASSLEGAGNYNEQFFGPGTRLTVL.

The chain links TRBV7-9 to TRBJ2-3; D is ambiguous. V shed 1 base and J shed 1 base, with 3 bases lying between them. CDR1 and CDR2 (germline): SEHNR, FQNEAQ (reference sequence). CDR3 size: 13 residues. CDR3: CASSLGGTDTQYF. The CDR3 DNA reads as TGTGCCAGCAGCTTAGGGGGCACAGATACGCAGTATTTT.

The CDR3 loop reads CSAGIGATDTQYF. CDR3 coding DNA: TGCAGCGCTGGTATAGGGGCTACAGATACGCAGTATTTT. The chain uses TRBV29-1 and TRBJ2-3, with a weak D call TRBD1 (5 bases). Per germline, CDR1 SQVTM and CDR2 ANQGSEA. The CDR3 consists of 13 residues. V was cut by 7 bases and J by 3 bases, with 14 bases left in between.

This clone was detected once. This chain joins TRBV18 and TRBJ2-6, with a possible D match to TRBD1 (5 bases). Between the trimmed V and J ends, which lost 3 bases and 1 base, there was a span of 10 bases. CDR1 and CDR2 (germline): KGHSH, LQKENI. The CDR3 consists of 16 residues. DNA of the CDR3: TGTGCCAGCTCACCCTTCAGGGATTCTGGGGCCAACGTCCTGACTTTC. Translating gives CASSPFRDSGANVLTF.

The table lists this clone with a count of one. The CDR3 protein is CASSSYTEAFF. The CDR3 DNA follows: TGTGCCAGCAGCTCTTACACTGAAGCTTTCTTT. The J gene is TRBJ1-1, the V gene TRBV7-9; no firm D call. Trimming pared 4 bases from V and 3 bases from J, leaving 3 bases between. Looked up from germline, CDR1 is SEHNR and CDR2 is FQNEAQ (reference sequence). The CDR3 has 11 residues.

The rearrangement uses TRBV7-2 and TRBJ1-1; 8 bases are shared with TRBD1. Germline CDR1 reads SGHTA; CDR2 reads FQGNSA. The CDR3 length is 15 residues. Germline trimming cut 4 bases from V and 4 bases from J; bases unmatched to any gene: 8. CDR3 DNA: TGTGCCAGCAGCTCAGGATGGACAGGGCTCACTGAAGCTTTCTTT. It specifies CASSSGWTGLTEAFF.

The chain recombines TRBV7-9 with TRBJ2-1, with D possibly TRBD2 on 7 matching bases. From germline, CDR1 is SEHNR and CDR2 FQNEAQ (reference sequence). This CDR3 has 12 residues. The germline V and J ends were trimmed by 11 bases and 7 bases, with 15 bases remaining between them. CDR3 residues: CASWGGPNEQFF. For the CDR3, the DNA is TGTGCCTCGTGGGGGGGGCCGAATGAGCAGTTCTTC.

J is TRBJ1-2 and V is TRBV2; possibly TRBD1 for D (5 bases). This CDR3 spans 14 amino acids. Germline V CDR1 and CDR2: SNHLY, FYNNEI. V was clipped by 7 bases and J by 6 bases, with 18 bases between them. CDR3 in amino acids: CASNTERGVDGYTF. Here the CDR3 DNA reads TGTGCCAGCAACACGGAGAGAGGGGTGGATGGCTACACCTTC.

The V gene is TRBV13, the J gene TRBJ2-2; TRBD2 matches 9 bases. Germline V gene lookup returns CDR1 PRHDT and CDR2 FYEKMQ (reference sequence). There are 17 residues in the CDR3. V shed 0 bases, J shed 6 bases, and the junction held 8 bases outside the gene matches. This CDR3 is CASSLGVGGRAAGELFF. The CDR3 bases are TGTGCCAGCAGCTTAGGCGTCGGCGGGAGGGCCGCCGGGGAGCTGTTTTTT.

The chain carries TRBV5-6 and TRBJ2-3, with TRBD2 matching over 7 bases. Germline V gene sequence: CDR1 SGHDT, CDR2 YYEEEE. J lost 5 bases, V lost 4 bases, and 4 bases had no gene match. The CDR3 runs 13 residues. In nucleotides, the CDR3 is TGTGCCAGCAGCCCGTGGGGGGGAGATACGCAGTATTTT. Translating gives CASSPWGGDTQYF.

The chain links TRBV29-1 to TRBJ2-5, with no clear D. The CDR3 has 13 residues. Trimming pared 4 bases from V and 0 bases from J, leaving 9 bases between. The V gene's germline CDR1 is SQVTM and CDR2 ANQGSEA. This CDR3 reads CSVGTMYQETQYF. Written as DNA, the CDR3 is TGCAGCGTTGGAACAATGTACCAAGAGACCCAGTACTTC. Full variable domain (missing parts from reference TRBV29-1 and TRBJ2-5): SAVISQKPSRDICQRGTSLTIQCQVDSQVTMMFWYRQQPGQSLTLIATANQGSEATYESGFVIDKFPISRPNLTFSTLTVSNMSPEDSSIYLCSVGTMYQETQYFGPGTRLLVL.

The chain carries TRBV27 and TRBJ1-1; maybe TRBD1 (5 bases). This CDR3 contains 14 residues. V was cut by 8 bases and J by 0 bases, with 13 bases left in between. The germline CDR1 and CDR2 sequences are MNHEY and SMNVEV (reference sequence). DNA for the CDR3: TGTGCCAGCGGTGGGGCCCACATGAACACTGAAGCTTTCTTT. It encodes CASGGAHMNTEAFF.

V usage is TRBV6-6 and J usage is TRBJ2-7; D unresolved. The CDR3 covers 13 residues. Trimming shortened V by 4 bases and J by 3 bases, and 10 bases separated the two germline ends. Germline CDR1 MNHNY, CDR2 SVGAGI (reference sequence). The CDR3 is CASSWAPFYEQYF. CDR3 nucleotide sequence: TGTGCCAGCAGTTGGGCCCCGTTCTACGAGCAGTACTTC.

The rearrangement uses TRBV9 and TRBJ1-6, with D unresolved. Germline CDR1 and CDR2: SGDLS and YYNGEE. V was clipped by 0 bases and J by 10 bases, with 8 bases between them. The CDR3 contains 13 residues. The CDR3 DNA follows: TGTGCCAGCAGCGTAGATGCGAGCTCACCCCTCCACTTT. Encoded protein: CASSVDASSPLHF.

The chain carries TRBV28 and TRBJ2-1; a weak D match, TRBD2 (6 bases). CDR3 size: 16 residues. Germline-derived CDR1 and CDR2 are MDHEN and SYDVKM. Trimming took 7 bases from V and 8 from J, leaving 24 bases between them. CDR3 in amino acids: CASTSLGLGGRDEQFF. The CDR3 region has the DNA TGTGCCAGCACCTCATTGGGCTTGGGGGGTAGGGATGAGCAGTTCTTC.

This clone was counted only a few times. The V call is TRBV2, the J call TRBJ2-7; possible D gene TRBD1, 6 bases. V was pared by 2 bases and J by 4 bases, with 15 bases between. This CDR3 is built from 15 residues. Germline V gene sequence: CDR1 SNHLY, CDR2 FYNNEI. Written as DNA, the CDR3 is TGTGCCAGCAGTGAATACCCGGGACAAGTATACGAGCAGTACTTC. It translates to CASSEYPGQVYEQYF.

This sequence joins TRBV10-3 and TRBJ2-1; a weak D match, TRBD2 (6 bases). The CDR3 spans 16 residues. Germline V CDR1 and CDR2: ENHRY, SYGVKD. With 0 bases removed from V and 2 bases from J, the gap between germline ends came to 11 bases. CDR3 DNA sequence: TGTGCCATCAGTGAGTCTGTCCGGGAGACCTACAATGAGCAGTTCTTC. Protein product: CAISESVRETYNEQFF.

The chain joins TRBV14 to TRBJ2-1; 11 bases fit TRBD2. The ends lost 2 bases at V and 12 bases at J; junction bases unmatched: 9. The CDR3 is made up of 15 amino acids. Germline values: CDR1 SGHDN, CDR2 FVKESK. CDR3 coding DNA: TGTGCCAGCAGCCAACAACTAGCGGGAGTCGTACGGCAGTTCTTC. Translation: CASSQQLAGVVRQFF.

The chain combines TRBV2 with TRBJ2-2; 7 bases map to TRBD1. This CDR3 spans 15 amino acids. Trimming took 7 bases from V and 4 from J; bases not matched to a gene: 9. Germline loops: CDR1 SNHLY, CDR2 FYNNEI. CDR3 region: CASTLQGVSTGELFF. The DNA for the CDR3 is TGTGCCAGCACGCTCCAGGGGGTGAGCACCGGGGAGCTGTTTTTT.

This chain joins TRBV6-5 and TRBJ2-1, with 11 bases identical to TRBD2. The germline CDR1 and CDR2 sequences are MNHEY and SVGAGI. The CDR3 runs to 15 residues. Germline trimming cut 5 bases from V and 6 bases from J; bases unmatched to any gene: 6. The CDR3 reads CASSRGLAGSNEQFF. CDR3 nucleotides: TGTGCCAGCAGTAGAGGACTAGCGGGTTCCAATGAGCAGTTCTTC.

The table lists this clone with a count of one. The V call is TRBV25-1, the J call TRBJ2-3; 7 bases are shared with TRBD1. Germline V gene lookup returns CDR1 MGHDK and CDR2 SYGVNS. CDR3 length: 15 residues. Germline trimming cut 1 base from V and 3 bases from J; bases unmatched to any gene: 4. The CDR3: CASSESQGLTDTQYF. CDR3 coding DNA: TGTGCCAGCAGTGAATCACAGGGGCTAACAGATACGCAGTATTTT. Full variable domain (missing parts from reference TRBV25-1 and TRBJ2-3): EADIYQTPRYLVIGTGKKITLECSQTMGHDKMYWYQQDPGMELHLIHYSYGVNSTEKGDLSSESTVSRIRTEHFPLTLESARPSHTSQYLCASSESQGLTDTQYFGPGTRLTVL.

This chain links TRBV18 with TRBJ2-7; D might be TRBD2 (6 bases). The CDR3 runs 14 residues. The V end lost 4 bases, the J end lost 3 bases, and 13 bases lay between the germline ends. The germline V gene has CDR1 KGHSH and CDR2 LQKENI. The CDR3 coding sequence is TGTGCCAGCTCACTGACTAGTAGGGACTACGAGCAGTACTTC. Translated: CASSLTSRDYEQYF. Full variable domain (missing parts from reference TRBV18 and TRBJ2-7): NAGVMQNPRHLVRRRGQEARLRCSPMKGHSHVYWYRQLPEEGLKFMVYLQKENIIDESGMPKERFSAEFPKEGPSILRIQQVVRGDSAAYFCASSLTSRDYEQYFGPGTRLTVT.

This chain connects TRBV25-1 to TRBJ2-1, with 7 bases identical to TRBD2. Trimming cost V 1 base and J 7 bases; bases outside gene matches: 4. The CDR3 loop spans 14 amino acids. CDR1 is MGHDK and CDR2 is SYGVNS in the germline V gene. Written as DNA, the CDR3 is TGTGCCAGCAGTGAATCAGGGAGGGGTAATGAGCAGTTCTTC. It translates to CASSESGRGNEQFF. Combining the CDR3 with reference TRBV25-1 and TRBJ2-1 gives the whole variable domain EADIYQTPRYLVIGTGKKITLECSQTMGHDKMYWYQQDPGMELHLIHYSYGVNSTEKGDLSSESTVSRIRTEHFPLTLESARPSHTSQYLCASSESGRGNEQFFGPGTRLTVL.

The DNA of the CDR3 is TGCGCCAGCAGCTTGGGGGTGGGTCTCCCCTCCTACGAGCAGTACTTC. Protein product: CASSLGVGLPSYEQYF. The J gene is TRBJ2-7, the V gene TRBV5-1; D gene ambiguous. Germline V gives CDR1 SGHRS, CDR2 YFSETQ. This CDR3 is built from 16 residues. The V gene lost 0 bases and the J gene lost 0 bases, with 13 bases spanning the gap. The full variable domain, in which reference TRBV5-1 and TRBJ2-7 provide the parts outside the CDR3, is KAGVTQTPRYLIKTRGQQVTLSCSPISGHRSVSWYQQTPGQGLQFLFEYFSETQRNKGNFPGRFSGRQFSNSRSEMNVSTLELGDSALYLCASSLGVGLPSYEQYFGPGTRLTVT.

This clone was seen a single time. In nucleotides, the CDR3 is TGTGCCAGTAGAGCTAGAGTTCAGGGACACTATGGCTACACCTTC. Translated, it gives CASRARVQGHYGYTF. The chain is built from TRBV19 and TRBJ1-2, with D perhaps matching TRBD1 (5 bases). There are 15 residues in the CDR3. Germline V gene sequence: CDR1 LNHDA, CDR2 SQIVND (reference sequence). Trimming took off 6 bases at V and 3 bases at J, with 17 bases between the two ends. Full variable domain (missing parts from reference TRBV19 and TRBJ1-2): DGGITQSPKYLFRKEGQNVTLSCEQNLNHDAMYWYRQDPGQGLRLIYYSQIVNDFQKGDIAEGYSVSREKKESFPLTVTSAQKNPTAFYLCASRARVQGHYGYTFGSGTRLTVV.

The V and J genes are TRBV18 and TRBJ1-4; D gene unclear. Germline values: CDR1 KGHSH, CDR2 LQKENI. Trimming stripped 2 bases from V and 4 bases from J, with 5 bases between. CDR3 length: 13 amino acids. The CDR3 coding sequence is TGTGCCAGCTCACCAGGGTTTAATGAAAAACTGTTTTTT. It encodes CASSPGFNEKLFF. Variable domain in full (rest from reference TRBV18 and TRBJ1-4): NAGVMQNPRHLVRRRGQEARLRCSPMKGHSHVYWYRQLPEEGLKFMVYLQKENIIDESGMPKERFSAEFPKEGPSILRIQQVVRGDSAAYFCASSPGFNEKLFFGSGTQLSVL.